The count of the clone carrying this T cell receptor (beta chain) is one. CDR3-region Arm-PCR and iRepertoire HTBI primers produced the TCR beta libraries. One entry per CDR3 protein results from TCRdb running MiXCR on the multiplex PCR reads. The data hold hundreds of thousands of distinct CDR3 sequences, with 16% observed a single time. The V and J ends lost 3 bases and 5 bases respectively, with 17 bases between them. The germline CDR1 and CDR2 sequences are DFQATT and SNEGSKA (reference sequence). The CDR3 consists of 14 residues. This sample is part of a study of regulatory T cells in long-lasting Graves disease. As to time point: newly diagnosed GD, antithyroid drugs for less than 3 months. Scientists built the TCR library using RNA that was extracted from PBMCs. These data were also reused for a study on T cells in Graves' hyperthyroidism and ophthalmopathy.

V gene TRBV20-1 combines with J gene TRBJ2-7; a weak D match, TRBD2 (6 bases). This TCR was sampled from a man between 18 and 29 years old with Graves disease. The source material was peripheral blood mononuclear cells (PBMCs), sampled at new diagnosis, from a patient treated with antithyroid drugs. CDR3 bases: TGCAGTGCTAGGGATGCAGGAGGGATAAACGAGCAGTACTTC. The encoded protein is CSARDAGGINEQYF.